This TCR beta chain is drawn from a study of CD8+CD57+ T cells in acquired aplastic anemia. Whole-study context: Quantities of DNA derived from sorted CD4+ and CD8+ cells averaged 3.2 ug. Average CD4+ read depth in healthy donors was 9.5 million to 13 million reads. General study points: Patients and controls shared twenty-nine CD8+ CDR3 sequences, which appeared highly expressed in patients and within their immunodominant clones. Researchers reported that CD8+ Simpson's diversity was not significantly different in patients versus controls.

This clonotype showed up just once. Its cognate antigen is unknown. Because the CDR3 is missing its conserved closing phenylalanine or tryptophan, this is likely a read error. Genomic DNA templated the TCR beta VDJ and CDR3 profiling. TCRdb independently ran MiXCR on the reads; one entry per CDR3 protein. The data hold 400,000 to 450,000 distinct CDR3 sequences, with 65% to 80% observed a single time. This clonotype was obtained from a human donor in good health, serving as a control. Sample: sorted CD4+, CD8+, or CD8+CD57+ T cells (not recorded which) from PBMCs.

The CDR3 nucleotides read TGTGCCAGCAGCTTATGGCGACAAGAGACCCAGTACTAC. Amino acids: CASSLWRQETQYY. V is TRBV7-9 and J is TRBJ2-5, with D unresolved. CDR3 length: 13 amino acids. Trimming left V 2 bases short and J 2 bases short, with 6 bases between. Germline lookup yields CDR1 SEHNR and CDR2 FQNEAQ (reference sequence).